This T cell receptor beta chain was identified during a study of shared clonotypes between healthy human individuals. Whole-study findings and limits: Inspection by rarefaction showed sorted-subset sequencing to be incomplete despite large depth.

For this clone: Its cognate antigen is unknown.

The healthy adult donors were HIV-negative and reported no recent acute infections or vaccinations. Germline assignment: CDR1 ENHRY and CDR2 SYGVKD. V was cut by 0 bases and J by 1 base, with 7 bases left in between. The CDR3 spans 15 residues. Profiled with immunoSEQ multiplex PCR; TCRdb holds only in-frame clones, not every one. The data hold over a million clones, with about 76% observed a single time. Sequences were obtained from memory CD4+ T cells sorted from blood. Regarding subset: CD45RA-negative fraction. The chain recombines TRBV10-3 with TRBJ1-5; D gene ambiguous. This TCR was recovered from a man between 18 and 29 years old in good health. The CDR3 sequence: CAISESRESNQPQHF. CDR3 coding DNA: TGTGCCATCAGTGAGTCCCGGGAGAGCAATCAGCCCCAGCATTTT.